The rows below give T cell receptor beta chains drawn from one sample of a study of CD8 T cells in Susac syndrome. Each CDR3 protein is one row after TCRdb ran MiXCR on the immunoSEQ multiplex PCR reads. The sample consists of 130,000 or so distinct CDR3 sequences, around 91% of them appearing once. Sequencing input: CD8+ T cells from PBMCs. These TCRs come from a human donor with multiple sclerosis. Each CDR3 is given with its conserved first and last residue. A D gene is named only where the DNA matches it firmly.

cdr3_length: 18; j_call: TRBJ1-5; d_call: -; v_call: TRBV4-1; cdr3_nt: TGCACCAGCAGCCAAGTGGCGGGACATCAATATAGCAATCAGCCCCAGCATTTT; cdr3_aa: CTSSQVAGHQYSNQPQHF
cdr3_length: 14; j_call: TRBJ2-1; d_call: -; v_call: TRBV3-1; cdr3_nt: TGTGCCAGCAGCCAAGAGCTGGCGGCCAATGAGCAGTTCTTC; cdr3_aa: CASSQELAANEQFF
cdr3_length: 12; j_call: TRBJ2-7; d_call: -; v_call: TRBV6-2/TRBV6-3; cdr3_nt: TGTGCCAGCAGTCCGGACGAGTACGAGCAGTACTTC; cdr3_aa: CASSPDEYEQYF
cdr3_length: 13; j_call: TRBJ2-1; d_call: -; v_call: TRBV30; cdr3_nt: TGTGCCTGGAACTGGCGACCCTACAATGAGCAGTTCTTC; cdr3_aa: CAWNWRPYNEQFF
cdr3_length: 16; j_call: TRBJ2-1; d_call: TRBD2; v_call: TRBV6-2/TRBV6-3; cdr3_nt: TGTGCCAGCAGTCCCAGCGGGAGGGCCGGTCAGTATGAGCAGTTCTTC; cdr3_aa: CASSPSGRAGQYEQFF
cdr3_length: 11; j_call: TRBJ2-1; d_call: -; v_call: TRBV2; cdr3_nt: TGTGCCAGCAGTGGGATTGCCGAGCAGTTCTTC; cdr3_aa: CASSGIAEQFF
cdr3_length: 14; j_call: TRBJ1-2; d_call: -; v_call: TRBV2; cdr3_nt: TGTGCCAGCACGAAAACAGGGACGGGGAATGGCTACACCTTC; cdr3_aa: CASTKTGTGNGYTF
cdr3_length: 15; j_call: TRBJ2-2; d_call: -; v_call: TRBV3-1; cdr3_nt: TGTGCCAGCAGCCCAGCAGGAGGGAACACCGGGGAGCTGTTTTTT; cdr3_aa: CASSPAGGNTGELFF
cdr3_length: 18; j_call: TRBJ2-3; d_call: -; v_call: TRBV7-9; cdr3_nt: TGTGCCAGCAGCTCAGCTTTACATCAGGGCCCTTACACAGATACGCAGTATTTT; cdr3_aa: CASSSALHQGPYTDTQYF
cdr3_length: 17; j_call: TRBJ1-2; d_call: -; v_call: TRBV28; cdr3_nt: TGTGCCAGCAGTTCCGACAGGAAAAAAGCCCGCAACTATGGCTACACCTTC; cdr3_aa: CASSSDRKKARNYGYTF
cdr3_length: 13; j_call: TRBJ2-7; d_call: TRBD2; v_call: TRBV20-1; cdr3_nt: TGCAGTGCTACCGGGACTACCACCTACGAGCAGTACTTC; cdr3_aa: CSATGTTTYEQYF
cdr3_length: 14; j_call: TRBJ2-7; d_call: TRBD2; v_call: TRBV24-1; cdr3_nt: TGTGCCACCAGTGATCAAGACCGGGAGGGGGGGCAGTACTTC; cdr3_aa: CATSDQDREGGQYF
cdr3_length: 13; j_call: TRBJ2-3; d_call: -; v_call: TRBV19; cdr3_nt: TGTGCCAGTAGCCAGACTAGCACAGATACGCAGTATTTT; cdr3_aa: CASSQTSTDTQYF
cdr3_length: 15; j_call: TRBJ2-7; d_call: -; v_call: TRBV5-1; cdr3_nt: TGCGCCAGCAGTGCCGGGAGCGACATTACCTACGAGCAGTACTTC; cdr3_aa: CASSAGSDITYEQYF
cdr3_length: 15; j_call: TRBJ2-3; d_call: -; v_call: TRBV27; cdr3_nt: TGTGCCAGCAGTGCCACCGGGTCCATCACAGATACGCAGTATTTT; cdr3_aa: CASSATGSITDTQYF
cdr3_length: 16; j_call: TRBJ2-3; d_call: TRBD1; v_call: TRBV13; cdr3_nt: TGTGCCAGCAGCCAGCGAGGGGGCCCTACGATAGATACGCAGTATTTT; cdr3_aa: CASSQRGGPTIDTQYF
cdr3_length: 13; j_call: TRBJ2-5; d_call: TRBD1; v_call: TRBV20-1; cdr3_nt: TGCAGTGCTGGGACAGGCGACCAAGAGACCCAGTACTTC; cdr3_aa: CSAGTGDQETQYF
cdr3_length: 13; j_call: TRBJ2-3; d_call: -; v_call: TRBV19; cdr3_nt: TGTGCCAGTAGGGACCAGGGCACAGATACGCAGTATTTT; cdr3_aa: CASRDQGTDTQYF
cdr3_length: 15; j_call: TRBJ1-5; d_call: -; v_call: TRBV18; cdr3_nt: TGTGCCAGCTCACCACCCGGAGGGAGCAATCAGCCCCAGCATTTT; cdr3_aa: CASSPPGGSNQPQHF
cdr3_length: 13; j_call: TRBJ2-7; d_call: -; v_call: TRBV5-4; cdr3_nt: TGTGCCAGCAGTGTCAGGGGTTCCTACGAGCAGTACTTC; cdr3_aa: CASSVRGSYEQYF
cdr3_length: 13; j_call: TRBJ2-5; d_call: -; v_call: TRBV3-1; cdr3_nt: TGTGCCAGCAGCCCCATCGGGGAAGAGACCCAGTACTTC; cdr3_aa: CASSPIGEETQYF